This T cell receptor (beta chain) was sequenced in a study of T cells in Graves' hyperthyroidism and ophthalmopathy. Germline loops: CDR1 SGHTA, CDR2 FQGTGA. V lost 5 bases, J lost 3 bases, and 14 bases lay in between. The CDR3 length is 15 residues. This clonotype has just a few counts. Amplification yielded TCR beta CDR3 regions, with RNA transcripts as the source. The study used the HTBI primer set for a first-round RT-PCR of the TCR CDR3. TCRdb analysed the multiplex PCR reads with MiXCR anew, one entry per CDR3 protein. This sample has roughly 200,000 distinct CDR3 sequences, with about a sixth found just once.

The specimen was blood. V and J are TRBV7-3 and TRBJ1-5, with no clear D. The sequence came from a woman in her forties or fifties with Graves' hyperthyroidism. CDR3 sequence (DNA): TGTGCCAGCAGCGTGGGCCGTGAACTCAATCAGCCCCAGCATTTT. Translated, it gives CASSVGRELNQPQHF.